This record looks at one T cell receptor (beta chain) sequence and its context. What it binds is not known. This entry comes from a study of shared clonotypes between healthy human individuals. Study-level information: A donor's plate count was three for CD4 naive and three for CD4 memory; CD8 naive had two and CD8 memory one.

Whole-study results and caveats: Blood was the sole source, and tissue repertoires probably differ.

Naive CD8 cells were CD45RO-negative, positively selected for CCR7, excluding terminally differentiated effector memory CD45RA+ cells. This CDR3 contains 14 residues. In germline, CDR1 is MNHEY, CDR2 SVGAGI. V was shortened by 2 bases and J by 4 bases, with 8 bases between the two germline ends. Sequencing was performed with immunoSEQ multiplex PCR; in TCRdb, only in-frame clones are kept and a portion is missing. The top ten hold less than 0.3% of the sample, which has fewer than 1 million clones, 90% to 98% seen once. This clonotype originated in a man aged 30 to 39 in good health. V and J are TRBV6-5 and TRBJ2-2; D ambiguous. Sequencing input: naive CD8+ T cells sorted from blood. CDR3 DNA sequence: TGTGCCAGCAGTTACCTGGTCGGCACCGGGGAGCTGTTTTTT. Its translation: CASSYLVGTGELFF.